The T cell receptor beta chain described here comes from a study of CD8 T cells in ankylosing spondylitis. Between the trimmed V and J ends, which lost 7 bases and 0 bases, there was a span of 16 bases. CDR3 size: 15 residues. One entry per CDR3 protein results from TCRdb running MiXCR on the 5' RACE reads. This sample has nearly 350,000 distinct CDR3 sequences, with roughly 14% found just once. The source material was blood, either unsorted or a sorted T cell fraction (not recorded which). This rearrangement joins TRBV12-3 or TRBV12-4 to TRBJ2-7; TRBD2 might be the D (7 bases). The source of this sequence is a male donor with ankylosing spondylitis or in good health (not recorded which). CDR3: CASIHGGGGSYEQYF. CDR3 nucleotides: TGTGCCAGCATCCATGGCGGGGGCGGCTCCTACGAGCAGTACTTC.